One and the same sample provided the 2 T cell receptor beta chains below, sequenced in a study of tumor-infiltrating lymphocytes in primary liver carcinoma. A primer in the constant region served to generate TCR beta cDNA from 500 ng of total RNA. Slightly modified ARM-PCR, run as three nested multiplex PCR rounds, produced the TCR beta libraries. PCR rounds one and two used TRBV1-TRBV30 forward primers with a C-beta reverse primer for 10 cycles each. Using its own MiXCR run on the multiplex PCR reads, TCRdb lists one record per CDR3 protein. The data contain 150,000 to 200,000 distinct CDR3 sequences, approximately 86% of them singletons. Joint extraction of RNA and DNA used roughly 20-33 mg of bulk tissue that was unsorted. The source material was tumor tissue from primary liver carcinoma. These receptors came from a man in his forties with primary liver carcinoma and hepatitis B virus infection.

Comments on this clonotype: The germline gene is not matched at one end of the junction; a read error may be the cause. The genes are TRBV2 and TRBJ2-7; D unclear. The germline gives CDR1 SNHLY, CDR2 FYNNEI. CDR3 length: 14 residues. The CDR3 DNA reads TGTGCCAACAGATCCTCGGGTACCTCCTATGAGCAGTATTTC. Protein: CANRSSGTSYEQYF.

About this clonotype itself: Just one base apart from a much larger clone, this may be a read error. This chain joins TRBV5-1 and TRBJ1-2, with D possibly matching TRBD1 (6 bases). The germline gives CDR1 SGHRS, CDR2 YFSETQ. The CDR3 is made up of 13 amino acids. The DNA of the CDR3 is TGCGCCAGCAACTTGGCAGGGGAATATGGCTACACCTTC. It specifies CASNLAGEYGYTF.